A single sample is the source of the 10 T cell receptor beta chains below, sequenced in a study of T-cell reconstitution after alpha-beta-depleted transplantation in children. Library preparation (for TCRbeta) was performed with unique molecular identifiers. TCRdb itself ran the PCR reads through MiXCR, one entry per CDR3 protein. This repertoire shows over 200,000 distinct CDR3 sequences, 8% to 9.5% found once; its top ten account for about 6.2%. This sample comprised PBMCs from the stem cell graft donor, obtained from the stem cell graft. These receptors came from a human donor who donated a stem cell graft to a child with acute lymphoblastic leukemia.

V usage is TRBV5-1 and J usage is TRBJ2-3, with 8 bases lining up with TRBD2. V shed 9 bases and J 4 bases; nucleotides not matched to a gene: 16. The CDR3 loop spans 16 amino acids. CDR1 and CDR2 (germline): SGHRS, YFSETQ. CDR3 DNA: TGCGCCACAAAACCACCGGGACTAGTGAGTTCAGATACGCAGTATTTT. Translation: CATKPPGLVSSDTQYF. The full variable domain, its missing parts supplied by reference TRBV5-1 and TRBJ2-3, is KAGVTQTPRYLIKTRGQQVTLSCSPISGHRSVSWYQQTPGQGLQFLFEYFSETQRNKGNFPGRFSGRQFSNSRSEMNVSTLELGDSALYLCATKPPGLVSSDTQYFGPGTRLTVL.

This sequence joins TRBV7-9 and TRBJ2-3; 7 nucleotides match TRBD2. The CDR3 spans 15 residues. Germline V lookup: CDR1 SEHNR, CDR2 FQNEAQ (reference sequence). V lost 4 bases and J lost 6; bases outside the gene matches: 10. For the CDR3, the DNA is TGTGCCAGCAGCTCCCCTAGCGGACTCATCGATACGCAGTATTTT. Protein product: CASSSPSGLIDTQYF.

This clonotype was detected many times. The chain employs TRBV5-1 and TRBJ2-2; D remains unclear. V lost 0 bases and J 0 bases, leaving 6 bases between the germline ends. Germline CDR1 and CDR2: SGHRS and YFSETQ. The CDR3 is 15 amino acids. CDR3 sequence reads: CASSLDRSNTGELFF. DNA of the CDR3: TGCGCCAGCAGCTTGGATCGTTCGAACACCGGGGAGCTGTTTTTT.

This clonotype was seen repeatedly, ten times or more. The chain recombines TRBV12-3 or TRBV12-4 with TRBJ2-1, with a possible D match to TRBD1 (5 bases). V was clipped by 5 bases and J by 2 bases, with 7 bases between them. The CDR3 extends over 13 amino acids. Here the CDR3 DNA reads TGTGCCAGCAGTCCAGGGACCTACAATGAGCAGTTCTTC. This codes for CASSPGTYNEQFF.

The rearrangement joins TRBV9 to TRBJ2-3; D remains unclear. Trimming removed 4 bases from V and 4 bases from J, with 10 bases in between. The CDR3 is 13 residues long. Germline assignment: CDR1 SGDLS and CDR2 YYNGEE. CDR3 sequence (DNA): TGTGCCAGCAGCCCTCTTGGCCCAGATACGCAGTATTTT. It is translated as CASSPLGPDTQYF.

A word on this clonotype: The final CDR3 position lacks the conserved phenylalanine or tryptophan, pointing to a likely read error. CDR3 amino acids: CASSQVDRTEKLFV. CDR3 DNA sequence: TGCGCCAGCAGCCAAGTGGACAGAACCGAAAAACTGTTTGTT. The rearrangement uses TRBV4-1 and TRBJ1-4, with a tentative D call TRBD1 (6 bases). CDR1 is MGHRA and CDR2 is YSYEKL in the germline V gene. The CDR3 spans 14 residues. V shed 1 base and J shed 8 bases, with 11 bases lying between them.

A few counts support this clonotype. This rearrangement joins TRBV7-9 to TRBJ1-3, with D unclear. CDR1 is SEHNR, CDR2 FQNEAQ, per germline (reference sequence). The V end was cut by 11 bases, the J end by 2 bases, with 10 bases between. The CDR3 totals 12 residues. In nucleotides, the CDR3 is TGTGCCGCTAGTCCTCCTGGAAACACCATATATTTT. Protein: CAASPPGNTIYF.

The sample holds a few counts of this clonotype. The rearrangement joins TRBV7-2 to TRBJ1-1; unclear D gene. The CDR3 runs 13 residues. Germline CDR1 SGHTA, CDR2 FQGNSA. V was trimmed by 2 bases and J by 7 bases, leaving 11 bases between them. The CDR3 DNA sequence: TGTGCCAGCAGCTTATACGGTGATATTGAAGCTTTCTTT. This translates into CASSLYGDIEAFF.

This clonotype was counted many times. The rearrangement uses TRBV27 and TRBJ1-1, with D possibly TRBD1 on 5 matching bases. The CDR3 runs 13 residues. With 2 bases removed from V and 7 bases from J, the gap between germline ends came to 11 bases. Germline V gene lookup returns CDR1 MNHEY and CDR2 SMNVEV (reference sequence). The CDR3 loop reads CASSLGRVGEAFF. CDR3 DNA: TGTGCCAGCAGTTTAGGCAGGGTGGGTGAAGCTTTCTTT.

This clonotype was seen a handful of times. This sequence joins TRBV7-8 and TRBJ2-6, with 9 bases matching TRBD1. This CDR3 has 18 residues. CDR1 is SGHVS and CDR2 is FQNEAQ in the germline V gene. Trimming at V came to 1 base and at J to 0 bases, leaving 4 bases not matched to a gene. DNA of the CDR3: TGTGCCAGCAGCTTAGTGGGACAGGGCCGCTCTGGGGCCAACGTCCTGACTTTC. It encodes CASSLVGQGRSGANVLTF. Based on the CDR3 plus reference TRBV7-8 and TRBJ2-6, the full variable domain is GAGVSQSPRYKVAKRGQDVALRCDPISGHVSLFWYQQALGQGPEFLTYFQNEAQLDKSGLPSDRFFAERPEGSVSTLKIQRTQQEDSAVYLCASSLVGQGRSGANVLTFGAGSRLTVL.